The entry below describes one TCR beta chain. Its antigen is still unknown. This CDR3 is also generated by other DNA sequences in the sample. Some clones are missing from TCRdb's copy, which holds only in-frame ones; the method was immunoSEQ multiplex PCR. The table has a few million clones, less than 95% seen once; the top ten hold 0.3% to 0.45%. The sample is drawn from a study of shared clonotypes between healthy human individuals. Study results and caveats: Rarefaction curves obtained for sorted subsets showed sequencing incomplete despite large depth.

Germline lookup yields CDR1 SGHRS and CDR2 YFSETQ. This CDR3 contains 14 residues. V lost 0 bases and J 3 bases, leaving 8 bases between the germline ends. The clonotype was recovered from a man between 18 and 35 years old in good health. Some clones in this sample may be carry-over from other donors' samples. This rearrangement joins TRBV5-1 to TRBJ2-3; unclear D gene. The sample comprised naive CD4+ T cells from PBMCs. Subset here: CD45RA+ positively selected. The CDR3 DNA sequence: TGCGCCAGCAGCTTGGTGCCGGCGACAGATACGCAGTATTTT. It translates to CASSLVPATDTQYF.